These T cell receptor beta chains were read from a single sample in a study of T-cell reconstitution after alpha-beta-depleted transplantation in children. TCRdb re-analysed the PCR reads in MiXCR, keeping a single row per CDR3 protein. The data hold just under 550,000 distinct CDR3 sequences, with 18% observed a single time. Sequenced here: PBMCs from the stem cell graft donor, sampled from the stem cell graft. The receptors were sampled from a human donor who donated a stem cell graft to a child with acute lymphoblastic leukemia. Each CDR3 is given with its conserved first and last residue. Fields, in order: D gene, clone size, J gene, V gene, CDR3 DNA, CDR3 protein. The D gene is left open where the match is weak. Clone sizes are given selectively: once, few, many, or a class where the clone is expanded.

d_gene: NA; abundance: few; j_gene: TRBJ2-1; v_gene: TRBV12-3/TRBV12-4; CDR3nt: TGTGCCAGCAGCTCTGAGGGACTCCGCGATGAGCAGTTCTTC; CDR3aa: CASSSEGLRDEQFF
d_gene: NA; abundance: few; j_gene: TRBJ2-1; v_gene: TRBV10-2; CDR3nt: TGCGCCAGTGACCCGGATCCAATTTTAGGCAATGAGCAGTTCTTC; CDR3aa: CASDPDPILGNEQFF
d_gene: TRBD2; abundance: NA; j_gene: TRBJ2-3; v_gene: TRBV6-1; CDR3nt: TGTGCCAGCAGCGCGGGACTAGCGGGAGTTCGTAGGACTACAGATACGCAGTATTTT; CDR3aa: CASSAGLAGVRRTTDTQYF
d_gene: NA; abundance: NA; j_gene: TRBJ1-1; v_gene: TRBV12-5; CDR3nt: TGTGCTAGTGGTTCAGATCAACTGAACACTGAAGCTTTCTTT; CDR3aa: CASGSDQLNTEAFF
d_gene: TRBD1; abundance: NA; j_gene: TRBJ2-4; v_gene: TRBV27; CDR3nt: TGTGCCAGCAGTGCCGACAGGGGGCTCGGCATTCAGTACTTC; CDR3aa: CASSADRGLGIQYF
d_gene: NA; abundance: NA; j_gene: TRBJ2-7; v_gene: TRBV12-3/TRBV12-4; CDR3nt: TGTGCCAGCAACCCTCGCCCCGGGAGAACGAACGAGCAGTACTTC; CDR3aa: CASNPRPGRTNEQYF
d_gene: NA; abundance: NA; j_gene: TRBJ2-2; v_gene: TRBV20-1; CDR3nt: TGCAGTGCTAGACCGAGGGGGAACACCGGGGAGCTGTTTTTT; CDR3aa: CSARPRGNTGELFF
d_gene: NA; abundance: few; j_gene: TRBJ2-7; v_gene: TRBV20-1; CDR3nt: TGCAGTGCTAGAGATGCGCTAGGAACGGGCGAGCAGTACTTC; CDR3aa: CSARDALGTGEQYF
d_gene: NA; abundance: many; j_gene: TRBJ2-7; v_gene: TRBV5-1; CDR3nt: TGCGCCAGCAGGCGGGACAGCTTTTCTCACTACGAGCAGTACTTC; CDR3aa: CASRRDSFSHYEQYF
d_gene: TRBD1; abundance: NA; j_gene: TRBJ1-2; v_gene: TRBV7-2; CDR3nt: TGTGCCAGCAGCTTAGCGATCGACAGGGCGAGGAACTATGGCTACACCTTC; CDR3aa: CASSLAIDRARNYGYTF
d_gene: NA; abundance: NA; j_gene: TRBJ1-1; v_gene: TRBV11-2; CDR3nt: TGTGCCAGCAGCTTAGGGTACGGGGTAAAAGCTTTCTTT; CDR3aa: CASSLGYGVKAFF
d_gene: TRBD2; abundance: few; j_gene: TRBJ2-7; v_gene: TRBV7-8; CDR3nt: TGTGCCAGCAGCCGGACTAGCGGATCGGAATACGAGCAGTACTTC; CDR3aa: CASSRTSGSEYEQYF
d_gene: NA; abundance: NA; j_gene: TRBJ1-1; v_gene: TRBV29-1; CDR3nt: TGCAGCGTCGCCAGGGGTGAAAGCATGAACACTGAAGCTTTCTTT; CDR3aa: CSVARGESMNTEAFF
d_gene: NA; abundance: NA; j_gene: TRBJ2-7; v_gene: TRBV3-1; CDR3nt: TGTGCCAGCTGCCAAGATGTGGACTCTTGGGGCGAGCAGTACTTC; CDR3aa: CASCQDVDSWGEQYF
d_gene: TRBD1; abundance: few; j_gene: TRBJ1-3; v_gene: TRBV6-5; CDR3nt: TGTGCCAGCAGTTACGGGGACAGGGGCGACGGAAACACCATATATTTT; CDR3aa: CASSYGDRGDGNTIYF
d_gene: TRBD2; abundance: few; j_gene: TRBJ2-1; v_gene: TRBV7-9; CDR3nt: TGTGCCAGCAGAACTAGCGGGGGTGCCGATGAGCAGTTCTTC; CDR3aa: CASRTSGGADEQFF
d_gene: NA; abundance: NA; j_gene: TRBJ2-5; v_gene: TRBV4-1; CDR3nt: TGCGCCAGCAGCCAAGAGGATGATGGAAAGACCCAGTACTTC; CDR3aa: CASSQEDDGKTQYF
d_gene: NA; abundance: NA; j_gene: TRBJ1-4; v_gene: TRBV27; CDR3nt: TGTGCCAGCAGTTTATACACGCCAGCCGTAAATGAAAAACTGTTTTTC; CDR3aa: CASSLYTPAVNEKLFF
d_gene: TRBD2; abundance: few; j_gene: TRBJ2-1; v_gene: TRBV20-1; CDR3nt: TGCAGTGCTAGAGATCTCGAGACTAGCGCCTACAATGAGCAGTTCTTC; CDR3aa: CSARDLETSAYNEQFF
d_gene: NA; abundance: NA; j_gene: TRBJ2-1; v_gene: TRBV13; CDR3nt: TGTGCCAGCAGCTTAACGGTGACGGGACTGGCCGAAGAGCAGTTCTTC; CDR3aa: CASSLTVTGLAEEQFF
d_gene: NA; abundance: NA; j_gene: TRBJ2-5; v_gene: TRBV24-1; CDR3nt: TGTGCCACCAGTGATCCTAAACAGGAAGAGACCCAGTACTTC; CDR3aa: CATSDPKQEETQYF
d_gene: NA; abundance: few; j_gene: TRBJ1-1; v_gene: TRBV19; CDR3nt: TGTGCCAGTAGTATTTGGCTGAACACTGAAGCTTTCTTT; CDR3aa: CASSIWLNTEAFF
d_gene: TRBD1; abundance: few; j_gene: TRBJ2-1; v_gene: TRBV7-2; CDR3nt: TGTGCCAGCAGCCCCCGGGACAGGAGCTCCTACAATGAGCAGTTCTTC; CDR3aa: CASSPRDRSSYNEQFF
d_gene: NA; abundance: NA; j_gene: TRBJ2-1; v_gene: TRBV4-1; CDR3nt: TGCGCCAGCAGCCAAGATACCGGGCGCCTCTACAATGAGCAGTTCTTC; CDR3aa: CASSQDTGRLYNEQFF
d_gene: TRBD2; abundance: NA; j_gene: TRBJ2-3; v_gene: TRBV4-2; CDR3nt: TGTGCCAGCAGCCTCCTGGGGTTAGCGGGGGAGAGCACAGATACGCAGTATTTT; CDR3aa: CASSLLGLAGESTDTQYF
d_gene: TRBD1; abundance: few; j_gene: TRBJ2-2; v_gene: TRBV20-1; CDR3nt: TGCAGTGCTAGAAGAAGGGGGCACACCGGGGAGCTGTTTTTT; CDR3aa: CSARRRGHTGELFF
d_gene: NA; abundance: few; j_gene: TRBJ2-7; v_gene: TRBV12-3/TRBV12-4; CDR3nt: TGTGCCACCGCATTAAGCCGGGACGCCAACTCCTACGAGCAGTACTTC; CDR3aa: CATALSRDANSYEQYF
d_gene: TRBD1; abundance: NA; j_gene: TRBJ1-2; v_gene: TRBV28; CDR3nt: TGTGCCAGTTGGACAGGGAATAACTATGGCTACACCTTC; CDR3aa: CASWTGNNYGYTF
d_gene: NA; abundance: few; j_gene: TRBJ2-1; v_gene: TRBV7-8; CDR3nt: TGTGCCAGCAGCTTCCGTCGCGGATACAATGAGCAGTTCTTC; CDR3aa: CASSFRRGYNEQFF
d_gene: TRBD2; abundance: NA; j_gene: TRBJ2-7; v_gene: TRBV29-1; CDR3nt: TGCAGCGTTGAAGAAGGGAGGATAGCGGGAGCCAGGTACTTC; CDR3aa: CSVEEGRIAGARYF
d_gene: NA; abundance: NA; j_gene: TRBJ2-5; v_gene: TRBV12-3/TRBV12-4; CDR3nt: TGTGCCAGCAGTTCTTACACCCCTGTGGGGGGCCCCCAAGAGACCCAGTACTTC; CDR3aa: CASSSYTPVGGPQETQYF
d_gene: NA; abundance: many; j_gene: TRBJ1-1; v_gene: TRBV20-1; CDR3nt: TGCAGTGCAATAAGGAGAGAAGCTTTCTTT; CDR3aa: CSAIRREAFF
d_gene: NA; abundance: few; j_gene: TRBJ2-4; v_gene: TRBV7-3; CDR3nt: TGTGCCAGCAGCAAATCGGGGTCGGCCAAAAACATTCAGTACTTC; CDR3aa: CASSKSGSAKNIQYF
d_gene: TRBD2; abundance: few; j_gene: TRBJ2-1; v_gene: TRBV6-1; CDR3nt: TGTGCCAGCAGTAAGAGGGAGGGATTCTTTTTAAGCTCCTACAATGAGCAGTTCTTC; CDR3aa: CASSKREGFFLSSYNEQFF
d_gene: TRBD1; abundance: NA; j_gene: TRBJ2-7; v_gene: TRBV29-1; CDR3nt: TGCAGCGTCGTTAAGGGACAGGGGGCTAGGGAGCAGTACTTC; CDR3aa: CSVVKGQGAREQYF
d_gene: NA; abundance: many; j_gene: TRBJ2-3; v_gene: TRBV7-3; CDR3nt: TGTGCCAGCAGCGGCCAAGCGGGCACAGATACGCAGTATTTT; CDR3aa: CASSGQAGTDTQYF